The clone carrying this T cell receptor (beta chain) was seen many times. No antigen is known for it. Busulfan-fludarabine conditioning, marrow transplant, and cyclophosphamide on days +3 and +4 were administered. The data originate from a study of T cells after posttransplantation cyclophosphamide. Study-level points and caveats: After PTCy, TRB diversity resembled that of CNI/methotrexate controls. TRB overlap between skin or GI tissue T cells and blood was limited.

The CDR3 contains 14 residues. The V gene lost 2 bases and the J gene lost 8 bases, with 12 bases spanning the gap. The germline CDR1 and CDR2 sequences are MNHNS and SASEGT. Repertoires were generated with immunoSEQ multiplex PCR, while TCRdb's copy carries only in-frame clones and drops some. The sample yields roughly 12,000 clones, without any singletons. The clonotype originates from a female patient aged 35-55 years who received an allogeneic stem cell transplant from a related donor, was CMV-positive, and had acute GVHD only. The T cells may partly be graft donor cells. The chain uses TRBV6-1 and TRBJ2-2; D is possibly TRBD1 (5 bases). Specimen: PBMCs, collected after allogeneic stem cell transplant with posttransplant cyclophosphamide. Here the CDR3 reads CASSENRQVGELFF. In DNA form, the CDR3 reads TGTGCCAGCAGTGAAAACAGGCAGGTTGGGGAGCTGTTTTTT.